The 21 T cell receptor beta chains given below trace back to one sample, sequenced in a study of beta chain features in type 1 diabetes. TCRB transcripts that were expressed got sequenced, as all of the isolated RNA had been reverse transcribed. The method was immunoSEQ multiplex PCR; TCRdb's version includes in-frame clones alone and lacks a portion of them. Of 130,000 to 150,000 clones in the sample, about 44% were seen once. What was sequenced was Tregs from blood. The receptors shown here come from a man aged 18 to 30 in good health.

J is TRBJ1-4 and V is TRBV28; tentative D call: TRBD1 (6 bases). In germline, CDR1 is MDHEN, CDR2 SYDVKM. CDR3 size: 18 residues. Trimming removed 7 bases from V and 0 bases from J, with 21 bases in between. The CDR3 DNA is TGTGCCAGCACCACCTTGGGAGGGGGGTTTGCAACTAATGAAAAACTGTTTTTT. Amino acids: CASTTLGGGFATNEKLFF.

A single count supports this clone. V is TRBV2 and J is TRBJ1-1; D not resolved. Trimming left V 2 bases short and J 3 bases short, with 10 bases between. Germline CDR1 reads SNHLY; CDR2 reads FYNNEI. This CDR3 is built from 14 residues. The CDR3 protein is CASSENRHHTEAFF. The DNA of the CDR3 is TGTGCCAGCAGTGAAAACAGACACCACACTGAAGCTTTCTTT. The full variable domain, in which reference TRBV2 and TRBJ1-1 provide the parts outside the CDR3, is EPEVTQTPSHQVTQMGQEVILRCVPISNHLYFYWYRQILGQKVEFLVSFYNNEISEKSEIFDDQFSVERPDGSNFTLKIRSTKLEDSAMYFCASSENRHHTEAFFGQGTRLTVV.

This clone was counted a few times. The chain combines TRBV28 with TRBJ2-7, with 9 positions matching TRBD1. Germline CDR1 reads MDHEN; CDR2 reads SYDVKM. This CDR3 has 17 residues. V dropped 0 bases and J dropped 3; count of bases not matched to a gene: 9. The CDR3 spells CASSLWSGQGYYYEQYF. As DNA, the CDR3 is TGTGCCAGCAGTTTATGGAGTGGACAGGGGTACTACTACGAGCAGTACTTC.

This clone has a single count. V gene TRBV6-5 combines with J gene TRBJ2-1; D is uncertain. Trimming left V 0 bases short and J 12 bases short, with 15 bases between. The CDR3 totals 14 residues. Germline V CDR1 and CDR2: MNHEY, SVGAGI. The CDR3 region has the DNA TGTGCCAGCAGTTACTCACAGACGGCCCTTGGGCAGTTCTTC. Translated: CASSYSQTALGQFF.

This chain connects TRBV18 to TRBJ2-7; no firm D call. Trimming left V 3 bases short and J 3 bases short, with 9 bases between. This CDR3 comprises 13 residues. Germline V CDR1 and CDR2: KGHSH, LQKENI. The CDR3 region has the DNA TGTGCCAGCTCACCCTCGGTATTCTACGAGCAGTACTTC. It specifies CASSPSVFYEQYF.

The chain links TRBV28 to TRBJ1-5; TRBD1 matches at 7 bases. The CDR3 is 15 residues long. CDR1 is MDHEN and CDR2 is SYDVKM in the germline V gene. Germline trimming cut 6 bases from V and 6 bases from J; bases unmatched to any gene: 11. CDR3 DNA: TGTGCCAGCAGCCTCCCGAAGGGGGCCTCTCAGCCCCAGCATTTT. Protein product: CASSLPKGASQPQHF.

The chain uses TRBV19 and TRBJ2-4, with TRBD2 as a possible D gene (7 bases). This CDR3 contains 13 residues. The germline V gene encodes CDR1 LNHDA and CDR2 SQIVND (reference sequence). Trimming took off 10 bases at V and 6 bases at J, with 16 bases between the two ends. CDR3: CATTRGAGNIQYF. The CDR3 bases are TGTGCCACCACCCGGGGGGCTGGAAACATTCAGTACTTC. The whole variable domain, filled in from reference TRBV19 and TRBJ2-4, reads DGGITQSPKYLFRKEGQNVTLSCEQNLNHDAMYWYRQDPGQGLRLIYYSQIVNDFQKGDIAEGYSVSREKKESFPLTVTSAQKNPTAFYLCATTRGAGNIQYFGAGTRLSVL.

The chain combines TRBV2 with TRBJ2-6, with TRBD1 matching 7 bases. Germline V gene sequence: CDR1 SNHLY, CDR2 FYNNEI. CDR3 length equals 16 residues. V was pared by 6 bases and J by 2 bases, with 7 bases of the junction left unmatched. The CDR3 spells CASRLNRGAGANVLTF. The CDR3 coding sequence is TGTGCCAGCAGGTTGAACAGGGGAGCTGGGGCCAACGTCCTGACTTTC.

V gene TRBV5-1 combines with J gene TRBJ2-5; D perhaps matches TRBD2 (5 bases). CDR3 length: 15 residues. V was clipped by 3 bases and J by 4 bases, with 16 bases between them. Germline CDR1 and CDR2: SGHRS and YFSETQ. This CDR3 is CASSSDQLGGETQYF. CDR3 bases: TGCGCCAGCAGCTCCGATCAACTAGGTGGAGAGACCCAGTACTTC.

This chain uses TRBV28 with TRBJ1-5; 7 nucleotides match TRBD1. CDR1 is MDHEN, CDR2 SYDVKM, per germline. Losses at the gene ends were 6 bases for V and 1 base for J; bases not matched to a gene: 9. The CDR3 runs 16 residues. In DNA, the CDR3 is TGTGCCAGCAGGGGTCGAGGGGGCCAGAGCAATCAGCCCCAGCATTTT. Its translation: CASRGRGGQSNQPQHF.

This clone was recorded once. The genes are TRBV9 and TRBJ2-2; TRBD1 agrees at 7 bases. The germline V gene has CDR1 SGDLS and CDR2 YYNGEE. Unmatched junction bases numbered 8, after V lost 3 bases and J lost 3 bases. The CDR3 totals 16 residues. The CDR3 DNA reads TGTGCCAGCAGCGGATGGGGGACAGTGGACACCGGGGAGCTGTTTTTT. Protein product: CASSGWGTVDTGELFF.

This chain links TRBV30 with TRBJ1-1; unclear D gene. This CDR3 region has 17 residues. The ends were cut back, 3 bases at V and 3 bases at J, with 23 bases in the middle. Germline values: CDR1 GTSNPN, CDR2 SVGIG (reference sequence). This CDR3 is CAWRAFTPGVGDTEAFF. In DNA form, the CDR3 reads TGTGCCTGGAGAGCCTTTACTCCCGGGGTTGGGGACACTGAAGCTTTCTTT.

The sample holds a few counts of this clone. V is TRBV30 and J is TRBJ2-2, with no clear D. CDR3 length: 12 residues. V was pared by 4 bases and J by 1 base, with 4 bases between. Germline values: CDR1 GTSNPN, CDR2 SVGIG (reference sequence). The CDR3 DNA reads as TGTGCCTGGAATCTGAACACCGGGGAGCTGTTTTTT. Its protein product is CAWNLNTGELFF. Complete variable domain (other parts from reference TRBV30 and TRBJ2-2): SQTIHQWPATLVQPVGSPLSLECTVEGTSNPNLYWYRQAAGRGLQLLFYSVGIGQISSEVPQNLSASRPQDRQFILSSKKLLLSDSGFYLCAWNLNTGELFFGEGSRLTVL.

The chain couples TRBV6-5 to TRBJ1-5; 9 bases agree with TRBD1. CDR3 length equals 13 residues. CDR1 is MNHEY, CDR2 SVGAGI, per germline. Trimming cost V 6 bases and J 6 bases; bases outside gene matches: 3. The CDR3 DNA sequence: TGTGCCAGCAGGGGACAGGGAGGTCAGCCCCAGCATTTT. It is translated as CASRGQGGQPQHF.

The chain joins TRBV6-1 to TRBJ1-1; TRBD1 aligns across 8 bases. Germline CDR1 and CDR2: MNHNS and SASEGT. The CDR3 runs to 14 residues. The junction had 9 bases not matched to a gene; V was cut back by 7 bases and J by 5 bases. This CDR3 reads CASIWTGSRTEAFF. The CDR3 coding sequence is TGTGCCAGCATTTGGACAGGGAGTCGAACTGAAGCTTTCTTT.

Comment on this clone: The DNA is omitted, as the CDR3 cannot be located on it reliably, and the CDR3 follows TCRdb's listing. This sequence joins TRBV7-7 and TRBJ2-2; the table's D call of TRBD2 was not tested on the DNA. CDR1 is SSHAT, CDR2 FNYEAQ, per germline (reference sequence). A total of 17 residues make up the CDR3, ends included. Here the CDR3 reads CASSPQVHGRTPGSCFF.

The J gene is TRBJ2-5, the V gene TRBV15, with D possibly TRBD1 on 6 matching bases. The germline gives CDR1 LNHNV, CDR2 YYDKDF (reference sequence). The CDR3 has 16 amino acids. The germline V and J ends were trimmed by 3 bases and 4 bases, with 18 bases remaining between them. CDR3 bases: TGTGCCACCAGCAGGGGTTTGGACAGCGCCTCAGAGACCCAGTACTTC. It encodes CATSRGLDSASETQYF.

This clone was detected only once. This chain links TRBV2 with TRBJ1-1, with 7 bases identical to TRBD1. With V trimmed by 6 bases and J by 4 bases, 8 bases remained unmatched. Germline lookup yields CDR1 SNHLY and CDR2 FYNNEI. The CDR3 length is 14 residues. The CDR3 is CASSFQGVGTEAFF. The CDR3 DNA is TGTGCCAGCAGCTTTCAGGGGGTTGGCACTGAAGCTTTCTTT.

This rearrangement joins TRBV19 to TRBJ2-2; 10 bases agree with TRBD1. V gave up 5 bases and J gave up 1 base; unmatched junction bases: 7. The CDR3 sequence is 17 residues long. Germline CDR1 LNHDA, CDR2 SQIVND (reference sequence). The CDR3, as DNA: TGTGCCAGTAGTCACCGGGACAGGGGATGGAACACCGGGGAGCTGTTTTTT. Its protein product is CASSHRDRGWNTGELFF.

The chain joins TRBV6-1 to TRBJ1-1, with 10 nucleotides matching TRBD1. The germline gives CDR1 MNHNS, CDR2 SASEGT. After removal of 2 bases from V and 10 bases from J, the junction contained 10 bases not matched to a gene. CDR3 length: 15 residues. CDR3 coding DNA: TGTGCCAGCAGTGAAAACCCCGGACAGGGGGTCCGAGCTTTCTTT. Its translation is CASSENPGQGVRAFF.

The CDR3 here is CASRSRAFGRGSMNTGELFF. The CDR3 nucleotides read TGTGCCAGTAGATCCCGCGCTTTTGGTAGGGGGTCTATGAACACCGGGGAGCTGTTTTTT. V is TRBV19 and J is TRBJ2-2; TRBD1 is a possible D gene (6 bases). CDR1 is LNHDA, CDR2 SQIVND, per germline (reference sequence). Trimming cost V 6 bases and J 1 base, with 27 bases left between them. The CDR3 extends over 20 amino acids.